The clone carrying this TCR beta chain was seen ten or more times. Its antigen is not identified. Described time point: newly diagnosed GD, antithyroid drugs for less than 3 months. The TCR library used RNA extracted from PBMCs. The data were taken from a study of regulatory T cells in long-lasting Graves disease. The authors built TCR beta libraries using iRepertoire HTBI primers and Arm-PCR of CDR3 regions. TCRdb ran MiXCR on the multiplex PCR reads and lists one entry per CDR3 protein. The sample holds about 500,000 distinct CDR3 sequences, approximately 12% seen once. CDR3 length: 14 amino acids. V was cut by 4 bases and J by 2 bases, with 6 bases left in between. CDR1 and CDR2 (germline): SNHLY, FYNNEI. General observations from the study: Not thyroid tissue but only peripheral blood was studied. Those with persistent Graves' had less TCR diversity than newly diagnosed patients.

The same data also contributed to another study, on T cells in Graves' hyperthyroidism and ophthalmopathy. Per that study: First-round RT-PCR of the TCR CDR3 relied on the HTBI primer set.

The sample consisted of peripheral blood mononuclear cells (PBMCs), taken at new diagnosis, from a patient treated with antithyroid drugs. The TCR comes from a woman in her 30s with Graves disease. J is TRBJ1-6 and V is TRBV2; D unresolved. CDR3 sequence (DNA): TGTGCCAGCAGTGGGCGGACCTATAATTCACCCCTCCACTTT. Encoded protein: CASSGRTYNSPLHF.